A single sample gave rise to the 14 T cell receptor beta chains below, sequenced in a study of low-dose radiotherapy and immunotherapy resistance in tumors. TRAV- and TRBV-specific primers, spanning alpha and beta chains, primed first-strand cDNA. Using a constant-region primer together with a V-primer adapter, TCRs were subjected to roughly 20 PCR cycles of amplification. A single record per CDR3 protein comes from TCRdb applying MiXCR to the reads. The sample records around 20,000 distinct CDR3 sequences, 74% being singletons. The source of these receptors is a human donor with advanced metastatic prostate, ovarian, gallbladder or colorectal cancer (not recorded which). This table probably holds off-target reads from a library built for another chain.

This chain links TRBV19 with TRBJ1-1; D remains ambiguous. From germline, CDR1 is LNHDA and CDR2 SQIVND (reference sequence). Trimming left V 3 bases short and J 1 base short, with 6 bases between. The CDR3 consists of 13 residues. The CDR3 sequence: CASSIMSNTEAFF. For the CDR3, the DNA is TGTGCCAGTAGTATTATGTCGAACACTGAAGCTTTCTTT.

The chain links TRBV20-1 to TRBJ1-1; no firm D call. Germline CDR1 and CDR2: DFQATT and SNEGSKA (reference sequence). The CDR3 spans 12 residues. V lost 3 bases and J lost 7, with 12 bases in between. The CDR3 loop is CSASQALGEAFF. The CDR3 region has the DNA TGCAGTGCTAGCCAGGCCTTGGGTGAAGCTTTCTTT.

Only one count was recorded for this clonotype. This chain connects TRBV6-2 or TRBV6-3 to TRBJ2-7; 10 nucleotides align to TRBD2. V was pared by 5 bases and J by 3 bases, with 10 bases of the junction left unmatched. CDR1 and CDR2 from the germline V gene are MNHEY and SVGEGT. The CDR3 has 16 amino acids. The CDR3 region is CASSRTSGAGSYEQYF. In DNA form, the CDR3 reads TGTGCCAGCAGTAGGACTAGCGGCGCAGGTAGCTACGAGCAGTACTTC.

The count of this clonotype is one. V and J are TRBV29-1 and TRBJ1-1; 10 bases map to TRBD1. Germline-derived CDR1 and CDR2 are SQVTM and ANQGSEA. The CDR3 extends over 15 amino acids. The V and J ends lost 0 bases and 4 bases, in that order; junction bases with no gene match: 5. The CDR3 protein is CSVEDGTGVSTEAFF. CDR3 DNA: TGCAGCGTTGAAGACGGGACAGGGGTGAGCACTGAAGCTTTCTTT.

The CDR3 loop is CASSQDTLAGVNEQFF. DNA for the CDR3: TGTGCCAGCAGCCAAGATACCCTAGCGGGAGTCAATGAGCAGTTCTTC. The chain employs TRBV4-2 and TRBJ2-1, with 10 bases aligning to TRBD2. CDR3 length: 16 amino acids. Trimming took 0 bases from V and 6 from J; bases not matched to a gene: 5. From germline, CDR1 is LGHNA and CDR2 YNFKEQ.

The chain recombines TRBV6-2 or TRBV6-3 with TRBJ1-5; 8 nucleotides agree with TRBD1. The CDR3 sequence is 14 residues long. With V trimmed by 6 bases and J by 5 bases, 6 bases remained unmatched. Germline CDR1 MNHEY, CDR2 SVGEGT. CDR3 protein: CASSWDRNDQPQHF. In DNA form, the CDR3 reads TGTGCCAGCAGCTGGGACAGGAACGATCAGCCCCAGCATTTT.

This clonotype was recorded a few times. J is TRBJ2-1 and V is TRBV11-3, with D perhaps TRBD1 (6 bases). Germline lookup yields CDR1 SGHNT and CDR2 YENEEA. This CDR3 contains 16 residues. Trimming removed 3 bases from V and 3 bases from J, with 15 bases in between. The DNA for the CDR3 is TGTGCCAGCAGCTTTTCGTCAGGGGCCCTCTACAATGAGCAGTTCTTC. Amino acid sequence: CASSFSSGALYNEQFF.

This clonotype was detected only a few times. This chain uses TRBV7-9 with TRBJ1-5; a possible D gene is TRBD1 (5 bases). This CDR3 has 15 amino acids. In germline, CDR1 is SEHNR, CDR2 FQNEAQ (reference sequence). The V end lost 5 bases, the J end lost 3 bases, and 14 bases lay between the germline ends. The DNA of the CDR3 is TGTGCCAGCAGCATAGGGGTCGGTGTCAATCAGCCCCAGCATTTT. Translation gives CASSIGVGVNQPQHF.

The chain recombines TRBV5-1 with TRBJ2-3; the D is unclear. The CDR3 has 13 amino acids. Germline CDR1 and CDR2: SGHRS and YFSETQ. The V end lost 1 base, the J end lost 6 bases, and 9 bases lay between the germline ends. CDR3 sequence: CASSLPPEDTQYF. DNA of the CDR3: TGCGCCAGCAGCTTGCCCCCGGAGGATACGCAGTATTTT.

This clonotype was picked up one time. The rearrangement uses TRBV27 and TRBJ1-5; no definite D call. This CDR3 is built from 15 residues. V was trimmed by 2 bases and J by 5 bases, leaving 13 bases between them. Germline assignment: CDR1 MNHEY and CDR2 SMNVEV (reference sequence). The CDR3 DNA reads as TGTGCCAGCAGTTTAATAAGGAGCGGTGATCAGCCCCAGCATTTT. Residues: CASSLIRSGDQPQHF.

This clonotype is a singleton in its sample. The chain couples TRBV19 to TRBJ1-2; 8 bases map to TRBD1. Trimming took 6 bases from V and 8 from J; bases not matched to a gene: 17. Germline V lookup: CDR1 LNHDA, CDR2 SQIVND (reference sequence). This CDR3 spans 16 amino acids. CDR3 amino acids: CASRTTGESGINGYTF. In DNA, the CDR3 is TGTGCCAGTAGGACGACAGGGGAAAGTGGAATCAACGGCTACACCTTC.

The chain uses TRBV9 and TRBJ1-1; D call uncertain. Germline-derived CDR1 and CDR2 are SGDLS and YYNGEE. V lost 2 bases and J 3 bases, leaving 14 bases between the germline ends. The CDR3 sequence is 15 residues long. The CDR3 DNA follows: TGTGCCAGCAGCGTTGATGCCGGAGAGGACACTGAAGCTTTCTTT. Translation: CASSVDAGEDTEAFF.

The J gene is TRBJ1-1, the V gene TRBV6-2 or TRBV6-3; 7 bases agree with TRBD1. This CDR3 contains 16 residues. Germline loops: CDR1 MNHEY, CDR2 SVGEGT. J gave up 0 bases and V 0 bases, and 4 bases lay outside the gene matches. CDR3 coding DNA: TGTGCCAGCAGTTACTCCCCAGGGGGTTTGAACACTGAAGCTTTCTTT. It yields the protein CASSYSPGGLNTEAFF.

The rearrangement joins TRBV5-1 to TRBJ2-7; no firm D call. The V and J ends lost 3 bases and 7 bases respectively, with 8 bases between them. The germline CDR1 and CDR2 sequences are SGHRS and YFSETQ. The CDR3 runs to 11 residues. The CDR3 loop reads CASSSAREQYF. The CDR3 coding sequence is TGCGCCAGCAGCTCCGCACGGGAGCAGTACTTC.